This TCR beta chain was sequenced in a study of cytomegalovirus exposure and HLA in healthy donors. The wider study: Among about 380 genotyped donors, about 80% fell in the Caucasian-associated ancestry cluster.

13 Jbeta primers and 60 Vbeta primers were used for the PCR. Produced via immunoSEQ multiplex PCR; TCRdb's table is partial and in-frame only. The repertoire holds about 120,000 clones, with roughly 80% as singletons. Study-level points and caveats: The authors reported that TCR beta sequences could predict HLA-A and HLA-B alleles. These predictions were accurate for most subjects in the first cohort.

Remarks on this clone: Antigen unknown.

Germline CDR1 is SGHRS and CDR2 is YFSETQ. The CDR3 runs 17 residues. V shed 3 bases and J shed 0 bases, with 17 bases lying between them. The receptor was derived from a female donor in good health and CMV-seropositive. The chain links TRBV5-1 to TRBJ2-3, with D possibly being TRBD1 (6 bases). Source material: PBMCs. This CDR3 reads CASSSGQNSPSTDTQYF. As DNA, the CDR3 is TGCGCCAGCAGCTCAGGACAGAACAGTCCTAGCACAGATACGCAGTATTTT.